This T cell receptor beta chain was captured by sequencing in a study of beta chain features in type 1 diabetes. Study as a whole: Sorted cell examination encompassed 85 million to 130 million cells across all samples.

Study-level points and caveats: The study found that naive, central memory and Treg TCRB repertoires appeared more similar in patients than in healthy donors.

Sequenced material consisted of expressed TCRB transcripts (all of the isolated RNA was reverse transcribed). Sequencing was performed with immunoSEQ multiplex PCR; in TCRdb, only in-frame clones are kept and a portion is missing. This table holds 450,000 or so clones, 11% found once. The table lists this clone with a few counts. Its antigen remains unknown. Material: naive CD4+ T cells from blood. The sequence was obtained from a woman aged 18-35 years in good health.

The CDR3 reads CASSQRGLAGGIEQYF. The CDR3 DNA reads TGTGCCAGCAGCCAGAGAGGACTAGCGGGAGGGATCGAGCAGTACTTC. This chain links TRBV7-9 with TRBJ2-7; TRBD2 aligns across 15 bases. V trimming: 5 bases; J trimming: 6 bases; junction bases outside the gene matches: 8. CDR1 is SEHNR and CDR2 is FQNEAQ in the germline V gene (reference sequence). CDR3 length equals 16 residues.